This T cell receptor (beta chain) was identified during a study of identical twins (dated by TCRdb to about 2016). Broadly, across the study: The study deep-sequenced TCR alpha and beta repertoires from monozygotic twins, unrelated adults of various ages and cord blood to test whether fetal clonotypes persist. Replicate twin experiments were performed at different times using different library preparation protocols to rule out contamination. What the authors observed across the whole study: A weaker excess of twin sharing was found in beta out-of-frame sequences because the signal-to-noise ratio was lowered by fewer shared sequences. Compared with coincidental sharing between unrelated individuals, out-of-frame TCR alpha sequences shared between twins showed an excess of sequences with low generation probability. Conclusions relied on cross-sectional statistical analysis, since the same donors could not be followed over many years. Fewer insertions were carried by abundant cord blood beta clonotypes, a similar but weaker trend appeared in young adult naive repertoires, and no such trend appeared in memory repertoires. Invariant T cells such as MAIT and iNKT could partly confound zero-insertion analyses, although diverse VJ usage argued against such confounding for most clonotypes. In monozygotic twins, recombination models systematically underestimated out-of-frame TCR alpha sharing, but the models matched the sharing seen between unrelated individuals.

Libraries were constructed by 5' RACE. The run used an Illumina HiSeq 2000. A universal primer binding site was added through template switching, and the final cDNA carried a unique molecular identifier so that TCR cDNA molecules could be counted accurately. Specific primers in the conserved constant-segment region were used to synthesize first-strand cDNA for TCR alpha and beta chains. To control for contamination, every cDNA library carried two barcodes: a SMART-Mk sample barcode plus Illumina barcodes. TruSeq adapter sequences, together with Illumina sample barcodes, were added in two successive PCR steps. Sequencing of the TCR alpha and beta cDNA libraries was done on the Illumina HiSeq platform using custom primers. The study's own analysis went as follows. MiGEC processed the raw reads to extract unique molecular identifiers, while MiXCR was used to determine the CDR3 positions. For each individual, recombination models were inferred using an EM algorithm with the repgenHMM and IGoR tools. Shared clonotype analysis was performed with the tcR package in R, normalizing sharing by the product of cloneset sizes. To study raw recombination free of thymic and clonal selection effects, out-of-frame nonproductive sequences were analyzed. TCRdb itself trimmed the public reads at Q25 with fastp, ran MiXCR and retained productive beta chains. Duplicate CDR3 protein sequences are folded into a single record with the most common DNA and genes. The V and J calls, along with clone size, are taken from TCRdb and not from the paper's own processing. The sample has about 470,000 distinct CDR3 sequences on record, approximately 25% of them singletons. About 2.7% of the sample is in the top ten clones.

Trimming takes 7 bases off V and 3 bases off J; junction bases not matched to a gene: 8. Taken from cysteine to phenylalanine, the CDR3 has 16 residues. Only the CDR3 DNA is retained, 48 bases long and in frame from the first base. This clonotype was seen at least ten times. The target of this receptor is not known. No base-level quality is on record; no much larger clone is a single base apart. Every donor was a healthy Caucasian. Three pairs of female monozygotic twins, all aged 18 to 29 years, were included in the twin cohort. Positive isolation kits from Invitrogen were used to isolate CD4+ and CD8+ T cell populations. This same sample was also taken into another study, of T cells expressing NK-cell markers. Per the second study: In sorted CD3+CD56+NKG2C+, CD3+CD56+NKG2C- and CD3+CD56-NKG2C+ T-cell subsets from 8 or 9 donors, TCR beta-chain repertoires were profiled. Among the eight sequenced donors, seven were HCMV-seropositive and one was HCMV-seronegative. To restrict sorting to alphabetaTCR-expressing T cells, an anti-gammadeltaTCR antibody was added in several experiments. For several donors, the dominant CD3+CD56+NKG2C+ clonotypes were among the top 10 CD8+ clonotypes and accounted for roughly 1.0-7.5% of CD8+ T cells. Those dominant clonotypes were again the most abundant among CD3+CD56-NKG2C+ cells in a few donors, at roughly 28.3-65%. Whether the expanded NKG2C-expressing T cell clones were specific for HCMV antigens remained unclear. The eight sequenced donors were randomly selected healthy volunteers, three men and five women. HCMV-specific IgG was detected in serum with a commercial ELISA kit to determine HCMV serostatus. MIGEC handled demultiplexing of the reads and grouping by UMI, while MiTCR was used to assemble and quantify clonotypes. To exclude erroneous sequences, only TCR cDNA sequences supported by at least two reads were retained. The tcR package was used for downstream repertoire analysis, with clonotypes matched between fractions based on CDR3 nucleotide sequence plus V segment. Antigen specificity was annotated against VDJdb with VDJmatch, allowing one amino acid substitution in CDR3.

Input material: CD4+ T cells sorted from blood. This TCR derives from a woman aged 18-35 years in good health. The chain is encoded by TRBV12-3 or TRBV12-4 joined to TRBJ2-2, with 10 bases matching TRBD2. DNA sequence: TGTGCCAGCACTCCCTCTGGGACTAGCGACACCGGGGAGCTGTTTTTT. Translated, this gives CASTPSGTSDTGELFF.